These T cell receptor beta chains were read from a single sample in a study of T cell changes during pregnancy in multiple sclerosis. Libraries were prepared by immunoSEQ multiplex PCR; TCRdb keeps only in-frame clonotypes and omits some of them. The sample lists approximately 31,000 clones, approximately 90% occurring once. The sample in question was CD8+ T cells from peripheral blood mononuclear cells, obtained in the second trimester of pregnancy. All receptors come from a female donor with multiple sclerosis, enrolled in a pregnancy study. The CDR3 runs from the conserved cysteine through the conserved F or W. A D gene is named only where the DNA matches it firmly. A clone size is listed for some rows: how often the clone was seen (once, few, many), or a class if it is expanded.

-	12	TRBV19	TRBJ1-1	-	CASSIGGAEAFF	TGTGCCAGTAGTATTGGAGGCGCTGAAGCTTTCTTT
-	13	TRBV9	TRBJ2-3	-	CASSVGGADTQYF	TGTGCCAGCAGCGTAGGGGGGGCAGATACGCAGTATTTT
-	19	TRBV7-8	TRBJ2-2	-	CASRSRPKGQLSNTGELFF	TGTGCCAGCAGATCAAGGCCAAAAGGACAACTATCGAACACCGGGGAGCTGTTTTTT
TRBD2	15	TRBV5-1	TRBJ2-1	-	CASSSTSGRNNGQFF	TGCGCCAGCAGCTCGACTAGCGGGAGGAACAATGGGCAGTTCTTC
TRBD1	15	TRBV28	TRBJ2-7	-	CASSFSAGGAYEQYF	TGTGCCAGCAGTTTTTCGGCAGGGGGCGCCTACGAGCAGTACTTC
TRBD2	17	TRBV11-2	TRBJ2-1	-	CASSFPRLAGVGDEQFF	TGTGCCAGCAGCTTCCCCCGACTAGCGGGAGTTGGTGATGAGCAGTTCTTC
TRBD1	14	TRBV7-6	TRBJ1-2	-	CASSSEEGGFGYTF	TGTGCCAGCAGCTCAGAAGAAGGGGGCTTTGGCTACACCTTC
TRBD1	15	TRBV5-1	TRBJ2-7	-	CASSLGDRQTYEQYF	TGCGCCAGCAGCTTAGGGGACAGACAAACCTACGAGCAGTACTTC
-	15	TRBV4-3	TRBJ2-7	once	CASSHRQDPSYEQYF	TGCGCCAGCAGCCACCGACAGGACCCAAGTTACGAGCAGTACTTC
-	16	TRBV4-1	TRBJ2-3	-	CASSQEDTMSTDTQYF	TGCGCCAGCAGCCAAGAGGACACAATGAGCACAGATACGCAGTATTTT
-	13	TRBV7-6	TRBJ2-7	-	CASSLFVSDEQYF	TGTGCCAGCAGCCTATTTGTTTCTGACGAGCAGTACTTC
-	13	TRBV25-1	TRBJ1-5	-	CASSIGGNQPQHF	TGTGCCAGCTCAATAGGGGGCAATCAGCCCCAGCATTTT
-	13	TRBV27	TRBJ2-7	-	CASSPEGAYEQYF	TGTGCCAGCAGCCCGGAGGGGGCGTACGAGCAGTACTTC
-	14	TRBV7-2	TRBJ1-1	few	CASSYRLDNYEAFF	TGTGCCAGCAGCTACCGACTGGACAACTATGAAGCTTTCTTT
-	15	TRBV30	TRBJ1-1	-	CAWSMLQGPNTEAFF	TGTGCCTGGAGCATGTTACAGGGCCCAAACACTGAAGCTTTCTTT
-	14	TRBV19	TRBJ2-1	-	CASSSGTLLFEQFF	TGTGCCAGTAGTTCCGGGACTCTCCTCTTCGAGCAGTTCTTC
TRBD1	17	TRBV10-1	TRBJ2-2	-	CASSGPRDRESTGELFF	TGCGCCAGCAGTGGCCCCCGGGACAGGGAGAGCACCGGGGAGCTGTTTTTT
TRBD1	12	TRBV5-4	TRBJ2-1	-	CASRGQGNEQFF	TGTGCCAGCAGGGGACAGGGTAATGAGCAGTTCTTC
-	16	TRBV4-1	TRBJ2-7	-	CASSPTPTGRTYEQYF	TGCGCCAGCAGCCCAACCCCGACAGGCCGGACCTACGAGCAGTACTTC
-	14	TRBV7-2	TRBJ2-1	-	CASSFFAGVNEQFF	TGTGCCAGCAGCTTTTTTGCAGGGGTAAATGAGCAGTTCTTC
-	17	TRBV4-2	TRBJ2-1	-	CASSQGQTGSSYNEQFF	TGTGCCAGCAGCCAAGGGCAAACAGGCAGCTCCTACAATGAGCAGTTCTTC
-	14	TRBV4-1	TRBJ2-7	once	CASSLRLESYEQYF	TGCGCCAGCAGCCTCAGACTCGAATCCTACGAGCAGTACTTC
-	14	TRBV5-6	TRBJ2-7	-	CASSDPDFSYEQYF	TGTGCCAGCAGCGACCCCGACTTCTCCTACGAGCAGTACTTC
TRBD2	17	TRBV14	TRBJ2-1	-	CASSRLAGEGIYNEQFF	TGTGCCAGCAGCAGACTAGCGGGAGAGGGGATTTACAATGAGCAGTTCTTC
TRBD2	19	TRBV10-2	TRBJ2-7	-	CASSEAGLAGGGTRYEQYF	TGCGCCAGCAGTGAGGCGGGGCTAGCGGGAGGTGGAACGAGGTACGAGCAGTACTTC
-	15	TRBV19	TRBJ1-1	-	CASSIRSGLNTEAFF	TGTGCCAGTAGTATACGTTCAGGGTTGAACACTGAAGCTTTCTTT
-	17	TRBV5-6	TRBJ2-7	-	CASSPPPWTESSYEQYF	TGTGCCAGCAGCCCGCCGCCGTGGACAGAAAGCTCCTACGAGCAGTACTTC
TRBD2	16	TRBV19	TRBJ2-6	-	CASESSGWEGANVLTF	TGTGCCAGTGAAAGTAGCGGGTGGGAAGGGGCCAACGTCCTGACTTTC
TRBD2	14	TRBV5-4	TRBJ2-2	-	CASSGGLAAGELFF	TGTGCCAGCAGCGGGGGACTAGCGGCCGGGGAGCTGTTTTTT
TRBD2	15	TRBV19	TRBJ2-1	-	CASRRPGLAGDEQFF	TGTGCCAGTAGGCGACCGGGACTAGCGGGAGATGAGCAGTTCTTC
TRBD1	16	TRBV4-2	TRBJ1-4	-	CASSLQDREENEKLFF	TGTGCCAGCAGCCTCCAAGACAGGGAGGAGAATGAAAAACTGTTTTTT
TRBD2	13	TRBV6-1	TRBJ2-7	-	CASSENPTSQQYF	TGTGCCAGCAGTGAAAACCCGACTAGCCAGCAGTACTTC
-	18	TRBV5-1	TRBJ2-5	-	CASSSPADAPALQETQYF	TGCGCCAGCAGCTCCCCAGCGGACGCTCCTGCCTTACAAGAGACCCAGTACTTC
TRBD2	15	TRBV6-1	TRBJ2-5	-	CASSELAGGQETQYF	TGTGCCAGCAGTGAACTAGCGGGAGGTCAAGAGACCCAGTACTTC
TRBD1	16	TRBV5-1	TRBJ1-1	-	CASSPDRGPMNTEAFF	TGCGCCAGCAGTCCGGACAGGGGGCCTATGAACACTGAAGCTTTCTTT
TRBD1	17	TRBV14	TRBJ2-7	once	CASSHPRPGTGIYEQYF	TGTGCCAGCAGCCATCCTAGGCCCGGGACAGGCATCTACGAGCAGTACTTC
-	14	TRBV4-1	TRBJ1-5	medium-sized	CASSRAIITQPQHF	TGCGCCAGCAGCCGAGCTATCATCACTCAGCCCCAGCATTTT
-	15	TRBV6-4	TRBJ2-1	-	CASSDMGSSYNEQFF	TGTGCCAGCAGTGACATGGGGAGCTCCTACAATGAGCAGTTCTTC
TRBD1	22	TRBV30	TRBJ2-1	-	CAWSVLLGVGQGSYSSYNEQFF	TGTGCCTGGAGTGTACTATTAGGGGTGGGACAGGGGTCTTATTCTTCCTACAATGAGCAGTTCTTC
TRBD1	15	TRBV10-2	TRBJ1-2	-	CASSGSSGTGLGYTF	TGCGCCAGCAGTGGATCCTCCGGGACAGGGCTTGGCTACACCTTC
-	13	TRBV7-9	TRBJ2-7	-	CASSPLDSYEQYF	TGTGCCAGCAGCCCACTGGACAGCTACGAGCAGTACTTC
-	13	TRBV6-4	TRBJ2-2	-	CASSDTPTGELFF	TGTGCCAGCAGTGATACACCGACCGGGGAGCTGTTTTTT
-	16	TRBV15	TRBJ1-1	-	CATSRDLDSESTEAFF	TGTGCCACCAGCAGAGACCTCGACTCGGAGTCCACTGAAGCTTTCTTT
TRBD1	16	TRBV10-3	TRBJ1-1	-	CAISESNGQGGTEAFF	TGTGCCATCAGTGAGTCAAACGGACAGGGAGGAACTGAAGCTTTCTTT
-	13	TRBV7-7	TRBJ1-1	-	CASSQGQNTEAFF	TGTGCCAGCAGCCAAGGACAGAACACTGAAGCTTTCTTT
TRBD2	16	TRBV9	TRBJ2-1	-	CASSPTSASSYNEQFF	TGTGCCAGCAGCCCGACTAGCGCGAGCTCCTACAATGAGCAGTTCTTC
-	17	TRBV7-2	TRBJ2-3	once	CASSGNRYRGDADTQYF	TGTGCCAGCAGCGGAAATCGGTATAGGGGTGATGCAGATACGCAGTATTTT
TRBD1	14	TRBV11-1	TRBJ2-7	-	CASSQRQGTYEQYF	TGTGCCAGCAGCCAGCGACAGGGAACCTACGAGCAGTACTTC
-	13	TRBV30	TRBJ1-1	once	CAWSGTAGTEAFF	TGTGCCTGGAGTGGGACAGCTGGCACTGAAGCTTTCTTT
-	15	TRBV28	TRBJ1-2	-	CASSLRTVTFYGYTF	TGTGCCAGCAGTTTACGCACGGTTACTTTCTATGGCTACACCTTC
-	12	TRBV30	TRBJ1-2	-	CAWSSGSGGYTF	TGTGCCTGGAGTTCGGGATCTGGCGGCTACACCTTC
-	15	TRBV4-2	TRBJ2-7	-	CASSQPRSSGYEQYF	TGTGCCAGCAGCCAACCCCGGAGTAGCGGCTACGAGCAGTACTTC
-	15	TRBV6-4	TRBJ2-7	once	CASSERLSSSYEQYF	TGTGCCAGCAGTGAACGACTCTCGAGCTCCTACGAGCAGTACTTC